In this sample, the clone carrying this T cell receptor beta chain turned up once. This specimen includes other DNA sequences encoding the same CDR3. These data come from a study of blood T cell repertoires in COVID-19. Method: immunoSEQ multiplex PCR; TCRdb's copy keeps in-frame clones and lacks some. The table has some 160,000 clones, about 83% seen once. Input material: peripheral blood. The sequence came from a human donor in a cohort sampled during active COVID-19.

The CDR3 spells CASSYSAAANYGYTF. In nucleotides, the CDR3 is TGTGCCAGCAGTTACTCGGCCGCTGCTAACTATGGCTACACCTTC. The chain has TRBV6-5 and TRBJ1-2; no clear D gene. Trimming removed 0 bases from V and 0 bases from J, with 8 bases in between. The V gene's germline CDR1 is MNHEY and CDR2 SVGAGI. The length of the CDR3 is 15 residues.